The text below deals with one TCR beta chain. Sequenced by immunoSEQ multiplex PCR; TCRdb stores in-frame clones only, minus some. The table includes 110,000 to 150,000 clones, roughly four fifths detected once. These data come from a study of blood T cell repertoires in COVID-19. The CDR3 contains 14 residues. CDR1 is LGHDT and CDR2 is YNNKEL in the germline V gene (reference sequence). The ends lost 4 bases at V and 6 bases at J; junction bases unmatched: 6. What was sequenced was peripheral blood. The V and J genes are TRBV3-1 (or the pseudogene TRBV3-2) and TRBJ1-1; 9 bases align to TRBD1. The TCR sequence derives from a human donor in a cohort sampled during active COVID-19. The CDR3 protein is CASSRIQGASEAFF. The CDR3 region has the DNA TGTGCCAGCAGCCGTATACAGGGGGCGTCTGAAGCTTTCTTT.